This T cell receptor (beta chain) originates from a study of cytomegalovirus exposure and HLA in healthy donors. The study, taken as a whole, reports: Reportedly, diagnosis of cytomegalovirus status by the classifier showed high specificity and sensitivity.

The CDR3 extends over 15 amino acids. Unmatched junction bases numbered 2, after V lost 6 bases and J lost 0 bases. CDR1 and CDR2 from the germline V gene are MGHDK and SYGVNS. With 60 Vbeta and 13 Jbeta primers, the PCR was carried out. Clones were sequenced by immunoSEQ multiplex PCR, and TCRdb holds only the in-frame ones, with some missing. The sample shows some 100,000 clones, approximately 79% of them seen only once. Note on this clone: The antigen remains undetermined.

The chain joins TRBV25-1 to TRBJ1-6; 7 bases align to TRBD1. The sequenced material came from PBMCs. The sequence was obtained from a middle-aged man in good health and CMV-seropositive. DNA for the CDR3: TGTGCCAGCAGCGAGGGGGCCTCCTATAATTCACCCCTCCACTTT. This gives the protein CASSEGASYNSPLHF.